This section outlines one T cell receptor (beta chain) sequence together with its context. Sequenced by immunoSEQ multiplex PCR; TCRdb stores in-frame clones only, minus some. The sample yields under 350,000 clones, roughly 86% seen once. This CDR3 comprises 15 residues. V was pared by 0 bases and J by 1 base, with 10 bases between. Germline values: CDR1 SEHNR, CDR2 FQNEAQ (reference sequence). Seattle patients were enrolled during active infection and followed longitudinally. The data are from a study of blood T cell repertoires in COVID-19. Study at large: Material from acute and convalescent COVID-19 was sourced from the United States, Italy and Spain.

The source is a woman in her thirties with COVID-19, enrolled during active disease. Sequencing was done on a sample of peripheral blood. The chain links TRBV7-9 to TRBJ2-7; D may be TRBD1 (6 bases). The CDR3 spells CASSLAETGSYEQYF. CDR3 sequence (DNA): TGTGCCAGCAGCTTAGCGGAGACAGGATCCTACGAGCAGTACTTC.